Following are 6 T cell receptor beta chains from one sample sequenced in a study of shared clonotypes between healthy human individuals. Using immunoSEQ multiplex PCR, the repertoire was profiled, and TCRdb retains in-frame clones only, with some absent. The table includes around 2.5 million clones, approximately 93% detected once. Sequenced sample: naive CD4+ T cells from PBMCs. Subset described: CD45RA+ positively selected. The receptor set was obtained from a man aged 18 to 29 in good health. Some clones in this sample may be carry-over from other donors' samples.

The rearrangement joins TRBV20-1 to TRBJ2-5, with D perhaps matching TRBD1 or TRBD2 (6 bases each). The germline gives CDR1 DFQATT, CDR2 SNEGSKA (reference sequence). Trimming removed 0 bases at V and 10 bases at J, with 9 bases between. The CDR3 is 11 amino acids. This chain's CDR3 is CSARDRGVQYF. The CDR3 nucleotides are TGCAGTGCTAGAGATAGGGGGGTCCAGTACTTC.

This rearrangement joins TRBV19 to TRBJ1-5; 8 nucleotides match TRBD1. Germline trimming cut 7 bases from V and 7 bases from J; bases unmatched to any gene: 12. The length of the CDR3 is 15 residues. Germline CDR1 reads LNHDA; CDR2 reads SQIVND (reference sequence). CDR3 region: CASTPRTGFQQPQHF. Written as DNA, the CDR3 is TGTGCCAGTACCCCTAGGACAGGGTTTCAGCAGCCCCAGCATTTT.

The CDR3 DNA sequence: TGTGCCAGCAGTTTAGCTACGGTAATTGAAGCTTTCTTT. Translated: CASSLATVIEAFF. The V call is TRBV28, the J call TRBJ1-1; D not certain. The CDR3 runs to 13 residues. Per germline, CDR1 MDHEN and CDR2 SYDVKM. V lost 2 bases to trimming and J lost 7 bases, with 11 bases between them.

The chain carries TRBV28 and TRBJ2-6; D possibly corresponds to TRBD2 (5 bases). CDR3 size: 15 residues. V was cut by 6 bases and J by 2 bases, with 11 bases left in between. Looked up from germline, CDR1 is MDHEN and CDR2 is SYDVKM. CDR3 coding DNA: TGTGCCAGCAGGTGGGGAGCCGCTGGGGCCAACGTCCTGACTTTC. Amino acids: CASRWGAAGANVLTF.

The V and J genes are TRBV7-2 and TRBJ2-5, with TRBD2 identical over 9 bases. There are 16 residues in the CDR3. V lost 3 bases, J lost 5 bases, and 10 bases stayed unmatched. Germline V lookup: CDR1 SGHTA, CDR2 FQGNSA. CDR3: CASSFRISGSWETQYF. The CDR3 nucleotides read TGTGCCAGCAGCTTCCGCATTAGCGGGAGCTGGGAGACCCAGTACTTC.

The chain recombines TRBV7-8 with TRBJ2-7; D gene unclear. In germline, CDR1 is SGHVS, CDR2 FQNEAQ. V gave up 2 bases and J gave up 3 bases, with 17 bases separating them. The CDR3 spans 16 residues. The DNA of the CDR3 is TGTGCCAGCAGCTTATTGCCGCCGGCACTACTCTACGAGCAGTACTTC. Translated, it gives CASSLLPPALLYEQYF. Combining the CDR3 with reference TRBV7-8 and TRBJ2-7 gives the whole variable domain GAGVSQSPRYKVAKRGQDVALRCDPISGHVSLFWYQQALGQGPEFLTYFQNEAQLDKSGLPSDRFFAERPEGSVSTLKIQRTQQEDSAVYLCASSLLPPALLYEQYFGPGTRLTVT.